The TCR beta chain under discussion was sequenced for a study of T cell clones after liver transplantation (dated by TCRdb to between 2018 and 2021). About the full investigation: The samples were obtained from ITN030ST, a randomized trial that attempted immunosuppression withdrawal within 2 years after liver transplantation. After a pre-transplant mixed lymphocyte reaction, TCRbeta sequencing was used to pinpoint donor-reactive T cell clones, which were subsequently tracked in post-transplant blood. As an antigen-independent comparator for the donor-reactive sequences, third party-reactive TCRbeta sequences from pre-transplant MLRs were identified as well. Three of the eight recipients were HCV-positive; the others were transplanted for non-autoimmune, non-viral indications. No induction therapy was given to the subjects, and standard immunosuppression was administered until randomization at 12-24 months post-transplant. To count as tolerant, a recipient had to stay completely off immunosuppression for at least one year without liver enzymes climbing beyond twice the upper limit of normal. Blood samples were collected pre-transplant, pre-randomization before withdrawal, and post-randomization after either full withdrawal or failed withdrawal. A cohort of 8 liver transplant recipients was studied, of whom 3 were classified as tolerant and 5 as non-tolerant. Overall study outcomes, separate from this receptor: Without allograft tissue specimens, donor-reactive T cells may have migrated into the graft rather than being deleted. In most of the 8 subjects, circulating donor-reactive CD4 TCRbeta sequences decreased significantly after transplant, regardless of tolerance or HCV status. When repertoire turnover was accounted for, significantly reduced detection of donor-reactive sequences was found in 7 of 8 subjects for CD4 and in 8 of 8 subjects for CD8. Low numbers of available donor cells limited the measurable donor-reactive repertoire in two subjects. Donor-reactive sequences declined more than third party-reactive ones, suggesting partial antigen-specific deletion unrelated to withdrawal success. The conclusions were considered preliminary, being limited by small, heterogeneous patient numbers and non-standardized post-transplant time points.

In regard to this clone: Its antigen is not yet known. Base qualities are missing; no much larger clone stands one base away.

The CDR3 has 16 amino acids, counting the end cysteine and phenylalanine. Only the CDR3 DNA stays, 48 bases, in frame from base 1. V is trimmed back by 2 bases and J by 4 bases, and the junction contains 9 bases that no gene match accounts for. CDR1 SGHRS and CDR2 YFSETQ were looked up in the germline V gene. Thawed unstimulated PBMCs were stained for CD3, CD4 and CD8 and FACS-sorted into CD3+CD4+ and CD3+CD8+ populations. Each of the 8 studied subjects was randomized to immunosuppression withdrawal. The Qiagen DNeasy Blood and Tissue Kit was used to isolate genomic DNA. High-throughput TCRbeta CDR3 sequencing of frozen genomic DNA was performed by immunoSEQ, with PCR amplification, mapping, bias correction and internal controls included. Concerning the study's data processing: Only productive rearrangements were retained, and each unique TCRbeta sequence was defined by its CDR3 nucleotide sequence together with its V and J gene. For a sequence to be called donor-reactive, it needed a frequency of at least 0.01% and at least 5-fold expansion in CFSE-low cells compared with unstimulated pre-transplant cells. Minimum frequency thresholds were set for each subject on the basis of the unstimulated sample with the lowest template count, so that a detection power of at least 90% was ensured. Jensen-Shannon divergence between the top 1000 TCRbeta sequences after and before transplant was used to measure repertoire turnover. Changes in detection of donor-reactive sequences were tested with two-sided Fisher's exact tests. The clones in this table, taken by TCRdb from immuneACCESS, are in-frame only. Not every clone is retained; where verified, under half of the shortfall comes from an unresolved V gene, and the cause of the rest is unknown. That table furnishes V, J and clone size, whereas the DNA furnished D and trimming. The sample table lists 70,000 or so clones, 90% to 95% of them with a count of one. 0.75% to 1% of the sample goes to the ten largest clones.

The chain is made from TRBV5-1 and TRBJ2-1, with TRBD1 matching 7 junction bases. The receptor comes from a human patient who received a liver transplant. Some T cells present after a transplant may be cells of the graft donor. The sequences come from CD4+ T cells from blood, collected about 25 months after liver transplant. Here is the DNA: TGCGCCAGCAGCTTAACGACAGGGCTTCCTTACAATGAGCAGTTCTTC. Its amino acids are CASSLTTGLPYNEQFF.